This entry lists 18 T cell receptor beta chains sequenced from one sample in a study of cytomegalovirus exposure and HLA in healthy donors. PCR was performed using 60 Vbeta and 13 Jbeta primers. Repertoires were generated with immunoSEQ multiplex PCR, while TCRdb's copy carries only in-frame clones and drops some. The table records 130,000 to 150,000 clones, roughly 80% of them present only once. The sample consisted of PBMCs. These receptors all come from a woman aged 45-65 years in good health and CMV-seronegative.

The chain recombines TRBV2 with TRBJ2-5, with 7 bases that match TRBD1. The junction had 7 bases not matched to a gene; V was cut back by 4 bases and J by 2 bases. The CDR3 totals 15 residues. The V gene's germline CDR1 is SNHLY and CDR2 FYNNEI. The CDR3 is CASSGQTGTQETQYF. The CDR3 DNA sequence: TGTGCCAGCAGTGGACAGACAGGGACACAAGAGACCCAGTACTTC.

V and J are TRBV5-4 and TRBJ2-6; 10 bases agree with TRBD2. The trim removed 4 bases at V and 1 base at J, leaving 11 bases unmatched. The V gene's germline CDR1 is SGHNT and CDR2 YYREEE (reference sequence). The CDR3 is 19 residues long. CDR3: CASSIGTSAFGSGANVLTF. In nucleotides, the CDR3 is TGTGCCAGCAGCATAGGGACTAGCGCCTTCGGATCTGGGGCCAACGTCCTGACTTTC. The full variable domain, its missing parts supplied by reference TRBV5-4 and TRBJ2-6, is ETGVTQSPTHLIKTRGQQVTLRCSSQSGHNTVSWYQQALGQGPQFIFQYYREEENGRGNFPPRFSGLQFPNYSSELNVNALELDDSALYLCASSIGTSAFGSGANVLTFGAGSRLTVL.

The rearrangement joins TRBV18 to TRBJ2-3; D may be TRBD1 (6 bases). The CDR3 extends over 15 amino acids. The V gene's germline CDR1 is KGHSH and CDR2 LQKENI. V was cut by 3 bases and J by 1 base, with 11 bases left in between. The CDR3 spells CASSPGRGRTDTQYF. CDR3 nucleotides: TGTGCCAGCTCACCGGGCAGGGGCCGCACAGATACGCAGTATTTT.

The V call is TRBV10-3, the J call TRBJ2-3, with 10 positions matching TRBD1. The germline V gene has CDR1 ENHRY and CDR2 SYGVKD. This CDR3 has 15 amino acids. With 5 bases clipped from V and 0 bases from J, the junction kept 2 bases outside the gene matches. This chain's CDR3 is CAISRQGASTDTQYF. In DNA form, the CDR3 reads TGTGCCATCAGTAGACAGGGGGCCAGCACAGATACGCAGTATTTT.

The chain recombines TRBV29-1 with TRBJ2-3; D remains unclear. This CDR3 contains 12 residues. Germline-derived CDR1 and CDR2 are SQVTM and ANQGSEA. V gave up 1 base and J gave up 1 base, with 3 bases separating them. The CDR3 sequence: CSVEAGTDTQYF. CDR3 bases: TGCAGCGTTGAAGCGGGCACAGATACGCAGTATTTT.

The J gene is TRBJ2-1, the V gene TRBV19; a weak D match, TRBD2 (6 bases). The germline CDR1 and CDR2 sequences are LNHDA and SQIVND (reference sequence). V lost 5 bases to trimming and J lost 9 bases, with 20 bases between them. The CDR3 has 15 amino acids. As DNA, the CDR3 is TGTGCCAGTAGTCGTAGCGGATCTACCGGAAGTGAGCAGTTCTTC. Protein product: CASSRSGSTGSEQFF. The full variable domain, completed using reference TRBV19 and TRBJ2-1, is DGGITQSPKYLFRKEGQNVTLSCEQNLNHDAMYWYRQDPGQGLRLIYYSQIVNDFQKGDIAEGYSVSREKKESFPLTVTSAQKNPTAFYLCASSRSGSTGSEQFFGPGTRLTVL.

J is TRBJ2-3 and V is TRBV9; 8 bases agree with TRBD2. Germline CDR1 is SGDLS and CDR2 is YYNGEE. V dropped 4 bases and J dropped 4; count of bases not matched to a gene: 17. This CDR3 region has 18 residues. The CDR3 DNA follows: TGTGCCAGCAGCCCTCAAATGAGTGCGGGGCGGGAGGCAGATACGCAGTATTTT. Protein product: CASSPQMSAGREADTQYF.

The chain links TRBV25-1 to TRBJ1-1, with 7 bases identical to TRBD1. This CDR3 is built from 17 residues. J lost 0 bases, V lost 5 bases, and 12 bases had no gene match. The germline V gene encodes CDR1 MGHDK and CDR2 SYGVNS. CDR3 in DNA: TGTGCCAGCAGTAAAGTCGGGACAGCGATTATGAACACTGAAGCTTTCTTT. Translated: CASSKVGTAIMNTEAFF.

The chain recombines TRBV27 with TRBJ1-1; 9 bases map to TRBD1. The CDR3 sequence is 16 residues long. The V gene's germline CDR1 is MNHEY and CDR2 SMNVEV (reference sequence). J was trimmed by 4 bases and V by 5 bases; bases with no gene match: 11. The CDR3: CASSLSGTGRSTEAFF. CDR3 in DNA: TGTGCCAGCAGTCTGTCCGGGACAGGGAGAAGCACTGAAGCTTTCTTT.

V is TRBV5-4 and J is TRBJ2-1, with 12 bases that match TRBD2. The J segment lost 8 bases and the V segment lost 0 bases, leaving 3 bases of the junction unmatched. Germline-derived CDR1 and CDR2 are SGHNT and YYREEE (reference sequence). This CDR3 comprises 15 residues. CDR3 sequence reads: CASSLGLAGVDEQFF. CDR3 DNA: TGTGCCAGCAGCTTGGGACTAGCGGGGGTGGATGAGCAGTTCTTC.

On this clone itself: Other DNA sequences in this specimen translate into the identical CDR3. The CDR3 DNA is TGTGCCACCAGCGCTTCGGGGGCTGAAGCTTTCTTT. This sequence encodes CATSASGAEAFF. V and J are TRBV15 and TRBJ1-1, with a weak D call TRBD1 (5 bases). CDR1 LNHNV and CDR2 YYDKDF come from the germline V gene (reference sequence). The CDR3 runs 12 residues. V was clipped by 5 bases and J by 6 bases, with 10 bases between them.

This chain connects TRBV19 to TRBJ1-5; D unclear. The germline V gene encodes CDR1 LNHDA and CDR2 SQIVND (reference sequence). V was shortened by 3 bases and J by 4 bases, with 10 bases between the two germline ends. The CDR3 is 14 amino acids. The CDR3, as DNA: TGTGCCAGTAGTATGGAACGGGGTAATCAGCCCCAGCATTTT. It codes for CASSMERGNQPQHF. Drawing the rest from reference TRBV19 and TRBJ1-5, the complete variable domain is DGGITQSPKYLFRKEGQNVTLSCEQNLNHDAMYWYRQDPGQGLRLIYYSQIVNDFQKGDIAEGYSVSREKKESFPLTVTSAQKNPTAFYLCASSMERGNQPQHFGDGTRLSIL.

V usage is TRBV5-4 and J usage is TRBJ2-3, with 7 bases that match TRBD1. The germline V gene encodes CDR1 SGHNT and CDR2 YYREEE (reference sequence). V lost 0 bases to trimming and J lost 6 bases; unmatched junction nucleotides: 10. The CDR3 covers 16 residues. CDR3 coding DNA: TGTGCCAGCAGCTTGGAAGGGGGCAGAAGATCCGATACGCAGTATTTT. Translating it yields CASSLEGGRRSDTQYF.

This chain uses TRBV2 with TRBJ1-1, with D tentatively TRBD1 (5 bases). The V and J ends lost 6 bases and 4 bases respectively, with 12 bases between them. CDR1 and CDR2 from the germline V gene are SNHLY and FYNNEI. This CDR3 is 13 amino acids long. DNA for the CDR3: TGTGCCAGCAGCCCACTAAGGGGCACTGAAGCTTTCTTT. Its protein is CASSPLRGTEAFF.

V and J are TRBV28 and TRBJ1-6, with 10 bases lining up with TRBD1. CDR1 and CDR2 (germline): MDHEN, SYDVKM. This CDR3 region has 15 residues. Unmatched junction bases numbered 4, after V lost 2 bases and J lost 9 bases. CDR3 DNA sequence: TGTGCCAGCAGTTTAGGGACAGGGGTTGGTTCACCCCTCCACTTT. This translates into CASSLGTGVGSPLHF.

The V and J genes are TRBV6-1 and TRBJ1-2; D not resolved. The CDR3 extends over 12 amino acids. CDR1 is MNHNS and CDR2 is SASEGT in the germline V gene. V gave up 3 bases and J gave up 6 bases, with 8 bases separating them. DNA for the CDR3: TGTGCCAGCAGTGAGCTAGGCGATGGCTACACCTTC. Encoded protein: CASSELGDGYTF.

The chain is built from TRBV12-5 and TRBJ2-7, with D possibly TRBD1 on 6 matching bases. With 1 base removed from V and 6 bases from J, the gap between germline ends came to 13 bases. The CDR3 contains 14 residues. In germline, CDR1 is LGHNT, CDR2 FRNRAP. The CDR3, as DNA: TGTGCTAGTGGTTTGGGTTGGGACAAAATCGAGCAGTACTTC. Its translation is CASGLGWDKIEQYF.

The CDR3 region is CASSIGTYEQYF. The CDR3 coding sequence is TGTGCCAGCAGCATCGGGACCTACGAGCAGTACTTC. The chain links TRBV11-2 to TRBJ2-7; TRBD2 might be the D (5 bases). The germline V gene has CDR1 SGHAT and CDR2 FQNNGV. This CDR3 region has 12 residues. Trimming took 5 bases from V and 2 from J, leaving 7 bases between them.